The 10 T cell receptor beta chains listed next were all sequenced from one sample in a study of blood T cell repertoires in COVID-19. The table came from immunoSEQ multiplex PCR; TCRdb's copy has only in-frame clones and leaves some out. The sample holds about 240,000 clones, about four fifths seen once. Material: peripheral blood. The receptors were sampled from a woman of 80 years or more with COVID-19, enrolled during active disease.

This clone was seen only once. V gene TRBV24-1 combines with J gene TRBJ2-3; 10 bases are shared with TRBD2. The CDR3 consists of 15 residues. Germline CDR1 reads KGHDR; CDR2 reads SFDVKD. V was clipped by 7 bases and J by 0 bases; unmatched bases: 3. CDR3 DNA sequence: TGTGCCACCAGAAGCGGGAGGGGTAGCACAGATACGCAGTATTTT. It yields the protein CATRSGRGSTDTQYF.

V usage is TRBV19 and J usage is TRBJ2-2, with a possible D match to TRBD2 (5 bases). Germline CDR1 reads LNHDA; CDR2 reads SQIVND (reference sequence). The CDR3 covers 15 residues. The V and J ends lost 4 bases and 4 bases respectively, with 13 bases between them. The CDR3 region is CASSKRQVATGELFF. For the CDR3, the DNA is TGTGCCAGTAGTAAGCGGCAGGTCGCCACCGGGGAGCTGTTTTTT.

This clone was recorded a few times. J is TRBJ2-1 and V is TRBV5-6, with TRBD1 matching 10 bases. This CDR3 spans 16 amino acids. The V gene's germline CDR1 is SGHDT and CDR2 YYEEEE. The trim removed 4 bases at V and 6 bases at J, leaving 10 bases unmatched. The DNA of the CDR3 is TGTGCCAGCAGCACATCCGGGACAGGGGCCTTCAATGAGCAGTTCTTC. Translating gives CASSTSGTGAFNEQFF. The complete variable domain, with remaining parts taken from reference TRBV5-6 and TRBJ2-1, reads DAGVTQSPTHLIKTRGQQVTLRCSPKSGHDTVSWYQQALGQGPQFIFQYYEEEERQRGNFPDRFSGHQFPNYSSELNVNALLLGDSALYLCASSTSGTGAFNEQFFGPGTRLTVL.

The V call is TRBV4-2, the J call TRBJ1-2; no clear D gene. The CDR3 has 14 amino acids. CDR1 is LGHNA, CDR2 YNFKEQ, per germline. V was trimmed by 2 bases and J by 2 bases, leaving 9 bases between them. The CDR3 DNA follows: TGTGCCAGCAGCCAACCAGAACTAAACTATGGCTACACCTTC. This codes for CASSQPELNYGYTF.

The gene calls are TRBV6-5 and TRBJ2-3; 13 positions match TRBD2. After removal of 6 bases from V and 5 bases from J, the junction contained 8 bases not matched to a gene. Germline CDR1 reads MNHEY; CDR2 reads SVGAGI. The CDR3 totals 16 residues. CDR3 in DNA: TGTGCCAGCAGCTACGGACTAGCGGGAGCAAAAGATACGCAGTATTTT. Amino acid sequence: CASSYGLAGAKDTQYF.

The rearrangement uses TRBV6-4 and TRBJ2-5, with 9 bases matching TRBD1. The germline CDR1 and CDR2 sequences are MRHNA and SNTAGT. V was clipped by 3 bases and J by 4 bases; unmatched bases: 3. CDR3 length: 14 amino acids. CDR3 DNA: TGTGCCAGCAGTGAAGCGGGACAGGGAGAGACCCAGTACTTC. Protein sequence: CASSEAGQGETQYF.

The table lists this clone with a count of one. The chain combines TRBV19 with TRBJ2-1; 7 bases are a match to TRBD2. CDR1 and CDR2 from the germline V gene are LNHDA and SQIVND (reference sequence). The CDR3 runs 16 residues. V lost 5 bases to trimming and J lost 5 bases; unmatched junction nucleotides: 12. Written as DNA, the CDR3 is TGTGCCAGTAGTGGCCTGGGCGGGAGTACCGACAATGAGCAGTTCTTC. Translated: CASSGLGGSTDNEQFF.

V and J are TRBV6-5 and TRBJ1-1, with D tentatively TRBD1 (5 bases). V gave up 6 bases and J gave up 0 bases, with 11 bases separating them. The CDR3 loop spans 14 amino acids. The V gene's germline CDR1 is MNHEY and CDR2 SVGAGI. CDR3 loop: CASRAGLLNTEAFF. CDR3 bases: TGTGCCAGCAGGGCAGGGTTACTGAACACTGAAGCTTTCTTT.

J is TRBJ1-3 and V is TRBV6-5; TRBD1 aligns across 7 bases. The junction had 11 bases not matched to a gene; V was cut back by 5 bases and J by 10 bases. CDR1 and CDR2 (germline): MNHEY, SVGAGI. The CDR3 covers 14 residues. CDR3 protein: CASSPTTGPTTIYF. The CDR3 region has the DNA TGTGCCAGCAGTCCAACGACAGGGCCGACGACCATATATTTT.

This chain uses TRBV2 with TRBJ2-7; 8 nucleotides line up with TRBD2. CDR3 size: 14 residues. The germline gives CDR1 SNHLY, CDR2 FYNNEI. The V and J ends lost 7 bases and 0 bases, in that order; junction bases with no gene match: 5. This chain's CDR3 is CASKPAGASYEQYF. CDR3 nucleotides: TGTGCCAGCAAGCCAGCGGGGGCCTCCTACGAGCAGTACTTC.